This T cell receptor beta chain came from a study of blood T cell repertoires in COVID-19. Study overall: PBMCs, B-cell-depleted T cells, or T cells were the source of the cDNA or gDNA that made up the material.

Per the authors' pipeline: Reference gene primers were amplified, and this amplification served to estimate nucleated cell counts. Clones were sequenced by immunoSEQ multiplex PCR, and TCRdb holds only the in-frame ones, with some missing. V and J calls and clone size are copied from that table; D and trimming were computed from the DNA. This sample yields 120,000 to 150,000 clones, of which about 80% are seen a single time; over 7.5% belongs to the top ten. Germline V gene sequence: CDR1 SGHKS, CDR2 YYEKEE (reference sequence). V lost 4 bases and J 2 bases, leaving 17 bases between the germline ends. The CDR3 consists of 16 residues.

This TCR was sampled from an elderly woman in a cohort sampled during active or convalescent COVID-19. This chain joins TRBV5-5 and TRBJ2-3; a possible D gene is TRBD2 (6 bases). The sequencing sample was made of peripheral blood. Written as DNA, the CDR3 is TGTGCCAGCAGCCTCGGGGGACCGCTCAACACAGATACGCAGTATTTT. Residues: CASSLGGPLNTDTQYF.